A selection of T cell receptor beta chains follows, all from one sample in a study of identical twins. From the 5' RACE reads, TCRdb called clonotypes with MiXCR, one entry per CDR3 protein. The repertoire has fewer than 800,000 distinct CDR3 sequences, around 7.5% of them found once; the top ten carry 1.6%. This sample also appeared in a second study, on yellow fever vaccine responses in identical twins.

What was sequenced was PBMCs. The origin of the receptors is a woman younger than 35 in good health. The CDR3 runs from the conserved cysteine through the conserved F or W. The order of the fields is D gene, J gene, V gene, clone size, CDR3 DNA, CDR3 protein. A D gene is named only where the DNA matches it firmly. Clone size is not always given. Where it is, it says once, few, many or a class for expanded clones.

d_call: .; j_call: TRBJ2-2; v_call: TRBV5-1; clone_size: many; cdr3_nt: TGCGCCAGCAGCTTGGAGTTACACGGGGAGCTGTTTTTT; cdr3_aa: CASSLELHGELFF
d_call: TRBD2; j_call: TRBJ2-1; v_call: TRBV15; clone_size: .; cdr3_nt: TGTGCCACCAGCAGAGATTTGCCTAGCGGGGGAAGTGAGCAGTTCTTC; cdr3_aa: CATSRDLPSGGSEQFF
d_call: .; j_call: TRBJ1-6; v_call: TRBV7-2; clone_size: .; cdr3_nt: TGTGCCAGCAGCCCGGGACGTGCAATTGGCTCACCCCTCCACTTT; cdr3_aa: CASSPGRAIGSPLHF
d_call: TRBD2; j_call: TRBJ2-1; v_call: TRBV20-1; clone_size: few; cdr3_nt: TGCAGTGCTATTAGCAGCGGGAGTATTTATGAGCAGTTCTTC; cdr3_aa: CSAISSGSIYEQFF
d_call: .; j_call: TRBJ2-7; v_call: TRBV4-1; clone_size: few; cdr3_nt: TGCGCCAGCAGCACGGGGGTGGGGGTAGAGCAGTACTTC; cdr3_aa: CASSTGVGVEQYF
d_call: .; j_call: TRBJ1-2; v_call: TRBV12-3/TRBV12-4; clone_size: many; cdr3_nt: TGTGCCAGCAAGAAAGCTAAAGGCTACACCTTC; cdr3_aa: CASKKAKGYTF
d_call: .; j_call: TRBJ2-5; v_call: TRBV4-2; clone_size: .; cdr3_nt: TGTGCCAGCAGCCAAGGGAAAAGCTCCCAAGAGACCCAGTACTTC; cdr3_aa: CASSQGKSSQETQYF
d_call: .; j_call: TRBJ2-3; v_call: TRBV6-5; clone_size: many; cdr3_nt: TGTGCCAGCAGTTACGCGGCAGTCGGCACAGATACGCAGTATTTT; cdr3_aa: CASSYAAVGTDTQYF
d_call: .; j_call: TRBJ1-1; v_call: TRBV20-1; clone_size: many; cdr3_nt: TGCAGTGCGGGAGGTACCACTGAAGCTTTCTTT; cdr3_aa: CSAGGTTEAFF
d_call: TRBD2; j_call: TRBJ2-1; v_call: TRBV29-1; clone_size: many; cdr3_nt: TGCAGCGCTGAGGGACTAGCGGACTCCTACAATGAGCAGTTCTTC; cdr3_aa: CSAEGLADSYNEQFF
d_call: TRBD2; j_call: TRBJ2-1; v_call: TRBV3-1; clone_size: few; cdr3_nt: TGTGCCAGCAGCCGACCCTGGAGTAGCGGGAGAGTTAATGAGCAGTTCTTC; cdr3_aa: CASSRPWSSGRVNEQFF
d_call: TRBD2; j_call: TRBJ2-1; v_call: TRBV12-3/TRBV12-4; clone_size: few; cdr3_nt: TGTGCCAGCAGGGCTAGCGGGGGGGGGCCCTATGAGCAGTTCTTC; cdr3_aa: CASRASGGGPYEQFF
d_call: TRBD1; j_call: TRBJ2-7; v_call: TRBV5-1; clone_size: .; cdr3_nt: TGCGCCAGCAGCGTCACAAGGACAGGGGGCGGTCTGGACGAGCAGTACTTC; cdr3_aa: CASSVTRTGGGLDEQYF
d_call: TRBD2; j_call: TRBJ2-3; v_call: TRBV5-1; clone_size: many; cdr3_nt: TGCGCCAGCAGCTTGGAGGATAGCGGGGGCACAGATACGCAGTATTTT; cdr3_aa: CASSLEDSGGTDTQYF
d_call: .; j_call: TRBJ2-5; v_call: TRBV12-3/TRBV12-4; clone_size: many; cdr3_nt: TGTGCCAGCAGGATTACAATGGAGGAGACCCAGTACTTC; cdr3_aa: CASRITMEETQYF
d_call: .; j_call: TRBJ1-5; v_call: TRBV7-6; clone_size: .; cdr3_nt: TGTGCCAGCAGCTTAGCGGGGGGGGCCAATCAGCCCCAGCATTTT; cdr3_aa: CASSLAGGANQPQHF
d_call: .; j_call: TRBJ2-3; v_call: TRBV7-8; clone_size: .; cdr3_nt: TGTGCCAGCAGTCTTACCGGGACTTATCCAGATACGCAGTATTTT; cdr3_aa: CASSLTGTYPDTQYF
d_call: .; j_call: TRBJ1-3; v_call: TRBV28; clone_size: many; cdr3_nt: TGTGCCAGCAGTTCTGGGGGCTCCGGAAACACCATATATTTT; cdr3_aa: CASSSGGSGNTIYF
d_call: .; j_call: TRBJ2-7; v_call: TRBV21-1; clone_size: .; cdr3_nt: TGTGCCAGCAGACGGACAGTGCTTGACGAGCAGTACTTC; cdr3_aa: CASRRTVLDEQYF
d_call: .; j_call: TRBJ2-1; v_call: TRBV2; clone_size: .; cdr3_nt: TGTGCCAGCAGTGATATCCCCGGAGGGGATAGCCAATTGGACTACAATGAGCAGTTCTTC; cdr3_aa: CASSDIPGGDSQLDYNEQFF
d_call: TRBD2; j_call: TRBJ2-1; v_call: TRBV10-3; clone_size: .; cdr3_nt: TGTGCCATCAGCGGGACTAACCGGTGGAATGAGCAGTTCTTC; cdr3_aa: CAISGTNRWNEQFF
d_call: .; j_call: TRBJ2-2; v_call: TRBV28; clone_size: many; cdr3_nt: TGTGCCAGCAGTTTCGGAGGGCTCGGCGGGGAGCTGTTTTTT; cdr3_aa: CASSFGGLGGELFF
d_call: TRBD2; j_call: TRBJ2-1; v_call: TRBV12-3/TRBV12-4; clone_size: .; cdr3_nt: TGTGCCAGCAGCCCCCGGACTAGCGGGTACCACAATGAGCAGTTCTTC; cdr3_aa: CASSPRTSGYHNEQFF
d_call: TRBD2; j_call: TRBJ2-1; v_call: TRBV28; clone_size: few; cdr3_nt: TGTGCCAGCCCCCCATCCGGGACTAGCGGGGGGGTAATTAGGGACAATGAGCAGTTCTTC; cdr3_aa: CASPPSGTSGGVIRDNEQFF
d_call: TRBD2; j_call: TRBJ2-1; v_call: TRBV10-3; clone_size: .; cdr3_nt: TGTGCCATCAGTGATCCGGCCGCGGGAGGGCCTCGTAATGAGCAGTTCTTC; cdr3_aa: CAISDPAAGGPRNEQFF
d_call: .; j_call: TRBJ2-3; v_call: TRBV7-9; clone_size: .; cdr3_nt: TGTGCCAGCAGCTTAGCCGGGGACCGAAACACAGATACGCAGTATTTT; cdr3_aa: CASSLAGDRNTDTQYF
d_call: .; j_call: TRBJ1-4; v_call: TRBV10-3; clone_size: many; cdr3_nt: TGTGCCATCAGCGTTGGAGGGTTCAATGAAAAACTGTTTTTT; cdr3_aa: CAISVGGFNEKLFF
d_call: TRBD1; j_call: TRBJ1-3; v_call: TRBV5-6; clone_size: many; cdr3_nt: TGTGCCAGCAGCTACAGGGGACCCCGCTCTGGAAACACCATATATTTT; cdr3_aa: CASSYRGPRSGNTIYF
d_call: TRBD1; j_call: TRBJ2-1; v_call: TRBV20-1; clone_size: many; cdr3_nt: TGCAGTGCTAGAGATCCCGACAGGGTCTCCTACAATGAGCAGTTCTTC; cdr3_aa: CSARDPDRVSYNEQFF
d_call: .; j_call: TRBJ2-3; v_call: TRBV28; clone_size: many; cdr3_nt: TGTGCCAGCAGCCCCTCGCTCGGGCTAGGGTCTGTCACAGATACGCAGTATTTT; cdr3_aa: CASSPSLGLGSVTDTQYF
d_call: .; j_call: TRBJ2-5; v_call: TRBV20-1; clone_size: few; cdr3_nt: TGCAGTGCTAGGCCGGCCAAGCGGCCCCAAGAGACCCAGTACTTC; cdr3_aa: CSARPAKRPQETQYF
d_call: TRBD2; j_call: TRBJ2-1; v_call: TRBV19; clone_size: .; cdr3_nt: TGTGCCAGTAGTGCATCCGGGACTAGCGCCTGGGATGAGCAGTTCTTC; cdr3_aa: CASSASGTSAWDEQFF
d_call: TRBD1; j_call: TRBJ2-3; v_call: TRBV29-1; clone_size: .; cdr3_nt: TGCAGCGCCGGCGGCGGACAGGGGATTGGAGATACGCAGTATTTT; cdr3_aa: CSAGGGQGIGDTQYF
d_call: TRBD1; j_call: TRBJ1-1; v_call: TRBV20-1; clone_size: .; cdr3_nt: TGCAGTGCTGAACCACCTACAGGGGACACTGAAGCTTTCTTT; cdr3_aa: CSAEPPTGDTEAFF
d_call: .; j_call: TRBJ2-7; v_call: TRBV18; clone_size: many; cdr3_nt: TGTGCCAGCTCCCCGACCGTATCCGAGCAGTACTTC; cdr3_aa: CASSPTVSEQYF